These 7 T cell receptor beta chains originate from one sample sequenced in a study of neurological immune-mediated disorders. TCRdb called the 5' RACE reads again in MiXCR, with one record for every CDR3 protein. The table records fewer than 75,000 distinct CDR3 sequences, about 4.9% of them present only once. The sequencing input was PBMCs. The receptor source for this set is a man aged 25-40 years with multiple sclerosis.

This clonotype has at least ten counts. J is TRBJ1-2 and V is TRBV25-1, with TRBD1 matching 8 bases. CDR1 is MGHDK and CDR2 is SYGVNS in the germline V gene. This CDR3 contains 12 residues. Unmatched junction bases numbered 6, after V lost 7 bases and J lost 8 bases. In nucleotides, the CDR3 is TGTGCCAGCACCGGACAGGGTGGCGGCTACACCTTC. It specifies CASTGQGGGYTF.

This clonotype was recorded at least ten times. J is TRBJ1-1 and V is TRBV3-1, with D possibly matching TRBD1 (6 bases). Trimming took off 6 bases at V and 1 base at J, with 9 bases between the two ends. Per the germline V gene, CDR1 is LGHDT and CDR2 is YNNKEL (reference sequence). The CDR3 length is 13 residues. The chain's CDR3 is CASRLDRNTEAFF. The CDR3 DNA reads as TGTGCCAGCAGGTTGGACAGGAACACTGAAGCTTTCTTT.

This clonotype has more than one count but fewer than ten. The CDR3 region has the DNA TGCAGTGCTAGACGGACAGGCTCTACTAACTATGGCTACACCTTC. It translates to CSARRTGSTNYGYTF. V is TRBV20-1 and J is TRBJ1-2; 7 nucleotides line up with TRBD1. The germline gives CDR1 DFQATT, CDR2 SNEGSKA (reference sequence). The junction had 6 bases not matched to a gene; V was cut back by 2 bases and J by 0 bases. This CDR3 comprises 15 residues.

This clonotype was detected ten times or more. This sequence joins TRBV4-1 and TRBJ1-1, with 8 nucleotides matching TRBD1. Trimming cost V 1 base and J 5 bases; bases outside gene matches: 9. The CDR3 extends over 16 amino acids. Per germline, CDR1 MGHRA and CDR2 YSYEKL. CDR3 residues: CASSQARQGRGTEAFF. CDR3 in DNA: TGCGCCAGCAGCCAAGCCCGACAGGGGCGAGGGACTGAAGCTTTCTTT.

This clonotype showed up many times. The V gene is TRBV20-1, the J gene TRBJ2-7; D remains unclear. Germline CDR1 reads DFQATT; CDR2 reads SNEGSKA (reference sequence). CDR3 length: 12 residues. The V end was cut by 0 bases, the J end by 0 bases, with 3 bases between. The CDR3 sequence is CSARDISYEQYF. CDR3 nucleotides: TGCAGTGCTAGAGATATCTCCTACGAGCAGTACTTC.

This clonotype was detected ten times or more. The junction does not match germline at one end; this may be a read error. J is TRBJ2-6 and V is TRBV6-6; D not resolved. Per the germline V gene, CDR1 is MNHNY and CDR2 is SVGAGI (reference sequence). The CDR3 has 19 amino acids. The DNA for the CDR3 is TGTGCCAGCAGCTACTTAATCTCGGCAGGCCTATCTGGGGCCAACGTCCTGACTTTC. Its protein product is CASSYLISAGLSGANVLTF.

This clonotype was seen many times. The V gene is TRBV6-5, the J gene TRBJ1-1; D unresolved. Germline CDR1 and CDR2: MNHEY and SVGAGI. V lost 4 bases to trimming and J lost 1 base, with 10 bases between them. This CDR3 contains 14 residues. The CDR3, as DNA: TGTGCCAGCAGTTCCGATCTTTGGAACACTGAAGCTTTCTTT. The encoded protein is CASSSDLWNTEAFF.